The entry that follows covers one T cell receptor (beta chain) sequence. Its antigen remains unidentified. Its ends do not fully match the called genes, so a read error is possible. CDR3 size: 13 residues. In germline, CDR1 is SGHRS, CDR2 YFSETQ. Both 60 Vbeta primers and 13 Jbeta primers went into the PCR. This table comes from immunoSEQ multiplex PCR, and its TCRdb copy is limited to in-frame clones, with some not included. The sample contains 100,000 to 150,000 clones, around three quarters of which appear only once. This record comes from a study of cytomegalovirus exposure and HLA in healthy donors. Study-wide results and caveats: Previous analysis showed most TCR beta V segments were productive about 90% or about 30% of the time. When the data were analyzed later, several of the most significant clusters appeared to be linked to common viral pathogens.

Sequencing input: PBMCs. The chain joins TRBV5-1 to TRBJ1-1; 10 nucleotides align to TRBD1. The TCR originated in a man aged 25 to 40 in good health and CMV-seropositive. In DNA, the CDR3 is TGCGCCAGCAGCTATGACAGGGGGCCTGAAACTTTCTTT. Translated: CASSYDRGPETFF.